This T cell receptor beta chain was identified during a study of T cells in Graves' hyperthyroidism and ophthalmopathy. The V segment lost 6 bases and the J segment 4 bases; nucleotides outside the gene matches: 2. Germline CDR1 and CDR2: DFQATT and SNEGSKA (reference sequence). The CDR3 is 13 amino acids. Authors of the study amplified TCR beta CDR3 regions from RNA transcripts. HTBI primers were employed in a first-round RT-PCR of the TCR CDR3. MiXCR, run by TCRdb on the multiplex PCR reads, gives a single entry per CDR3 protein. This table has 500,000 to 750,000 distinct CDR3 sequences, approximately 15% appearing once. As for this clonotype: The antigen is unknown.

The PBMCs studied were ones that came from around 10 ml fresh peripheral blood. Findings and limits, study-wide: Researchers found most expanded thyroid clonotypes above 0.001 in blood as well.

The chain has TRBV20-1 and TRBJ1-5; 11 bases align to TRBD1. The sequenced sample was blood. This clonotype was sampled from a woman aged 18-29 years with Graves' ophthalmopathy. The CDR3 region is CSAWDRGNQPQHF. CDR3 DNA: TGCAGTGCCTGGGACAGGGGGAATCAGCCCCAGCATTTT.